The rows below give T cell receptor beta chains drawn from one sample of a study of blood T cell repertoires in COVID-19. Assay used: immunoSEQ multiplex PCR; TCRdb lists only in-frame clones, some missing. The sample lists roughly 140,000 clones; approximately 92% were seen once. The source material was peripheral blood. The receptors come from a woman aged 60 to 75 with active COVID-19. Each CDR3 is given with its conserved first and last residue. A D gene is named only where the DNA matches it firmly. Expanded clones get a size class; other rows say once, few or many, or leave the size out.

-	TRBJ2-7	-	TRBV18	TGTGCCAGCTCTACTTGGGACGGAGGGGAGCAGTACTTC	CASSTWDGGEQYF
-	TRBJ2-3	TRBD2	TRBV6-2/TRBV6-3	TGTGCCAGCAGTTACGGCCGGACTAGCGGGACAACAGATACGCAGTATTTT	CASSYGRTSGTTDTQYF
-	TRBJ2-2	TRBD2	TRBV28	TGTGCCAGCAGACTCGGGACTAGCCGTTACACCGGGGAGCTGTTTTTT	CASRLGTSRYTGELFF
-	TRBJ2-1	TRBD2	TRBV6-5	TGTGCCAGCAGTTTCGACGGGAGGGCGTACAATGAGCAGTTCTTC	CASSFDGRAYNEQFF
-	TRBJ2-3	TRBD1	TRBV9	TGTGCCAGCAGCGCTACAGGACAGGGGGGCACAGATACGCAGTATTTT	CASSATGQGGTDTQYF
-	TRBJ1-1	TRBD1	TRBV7-9	TGTGCCAGCAGCGTCCCACAGGGGTTCAACACTGAAGCTTTCTTT	CASSVPQGFNTEAFF
-	TRBJ1-1	-	TRBV29-1	TGCAGCGTTAGAGTGAACACTGAAGCTTTCTTT	CSVRVNTEAFF
-	TRBJ2-1	TRBD2	TRBV7-6	TGTGCCAGCAGCTTAGTTCGGCTAGCGGGAGAAAATGAGCAGTTCTTC	CASSLVRLAGENEQFF
-	TRBJ1-1	-	TRBV7-6	TGTGCCAGCAGCCTGACAATAATGAACACTGAAGCTTTCTTT	CASSLTIMNTEAFF
-	TRBJ1-2	-	TRBV15	TGTGCCACCAGCAGAGCGTGGGACACCTATGGCTACACCTTC	CATSRAWDTYGYTF
-	TRBJ2-5	TRBD1	TRBV28	TGTGCCAGCAGTTTGGCTTCAGGGGGATCGGGAGAGACCCAGTACTTC	CASSLASGGSGETQYF
-	TRBJ2-7	TRBD1	TRBV29-1	TGCAGCACAGTGGACAGGGCCACCTACGAGCAGTACTTC	CSTVDRATYEQYF
-	TRBJ2-1	TRBD2	TRBV7-9	TGTGCCAGCAGCCCCCGCGGTAGCGGGAGAGGCCCCAGTGAGCAGTTCTTC	CASSPRGSGRGPSEQFF
-	TRBJ1-6	-	TRBV6-6	TGTGCCAGCAGCCCCGACAGTCGGAATTCACCCCTCCACTTT	CASSPDSRNSPLHF
-	TRBJ2-7	-	TRBV9	TGTGCCAGCAGCGTAGGAGGGAGCTCCTACGAGCAGTACTTC	CASSVGGSSYEQYF
-	TRBJ2-1	TRBD2	TRBV9	TGTGCCAGCAGCGTAGGGGTCTGGGGACTAGCAGTATACAATGAGCAGTTCTTC	CASSVGVWGLAVYNEQFF
-	TRBJ2-7	-	TRBV27	TGTGCCAGCAGTCCGGCGGGACCCTTCTACGAGCAGTACTTC	CASSPAGPFYEQYF
-	TRBJ2-7	-	TRBV11-2	TGTGCCAGCAGCTTAGAACAAATATCTTACGAGCAGTACTTC	CASSLEQISYEQYF
-	TRBJ1-2	-	TRBV28	TGTGCCAGCAGTCCTTCGGGGTATGGCTACACCTTC	CASSPSGYGYTF
-	TRBJ1-1	-	TRBV2	TGTGCCAGCAGTGAAGCGGGTCGGGACACTGAAGCTTTCTTT	CASSEAGRDTEAFF
-	TRBJ2-3	-	TRBV11-2	TGTGCCAGCAGCCAGGAGGGAGTTCAGTATTTT	CASSQEGVQYF
-	TRBJ2-1	-	TRBV5-6	TGTGCCAGCAGCTTTACGGGAGTTGGTAATGAGCAGTTCTTC	CASSFTGVGNEQFF
-	TRBJ2-7	-	TRBV6-6	TGTGCCAGCAGCCGAGGGGGAGGCTACGAGCAGTACTTC	CASSRGGGYEQYF
-	TRBJ2-4	TRBD2	TRBV5-6	TGTGCCAGCAGCTTGGCCGGACTAGCGGGAGCGAAAAGCGCATACTTC	CASSLAGLAGAKSAYF
once	TRBJ2-2	-	TRBV11-2	TGTGCCAGTCTCAGATTGAAGAACACCGGGGAGCTGTTTTTT	CASLRLKNTGELFF
-	TRBJ1-6	-	TRBV28	TGTGCCAGCAGTTCTAGGTCCTCCCGAGGATCACCCCTCCACTTT	CASSSRSSRGSPLHF
-	TRBJ2-3	TRBD2	TRBV27	TGTGCCAGCAGTTTCCTCGGGACTAGCGGGAGGCGTACGCAGTATTTT	CASSFLGTSGRRTQYF
-	TRBJ1-2	TRBD1	TRBV9	TGTGCCAGCAGCGTAGATGGACAGGGGGCAAGGTATGGCTACACCTTC	CASSVDGQGARYGYTF
-	TRBJ2-7	TRBD1	TRBV19	TGTGCCAGTAGCCCACGAAGGACAGGGATCTACGAGCAGTACTTC	CASSPRRTGIYEQYF
-	TRBJ2-3	TRBD2	TRBV10-1	TGCGCCAGCAGTGAGTCGGGAGGGCCCACAGATACGCAGTATTTT	CASSESGGPTDTQYF
-	TRBJ1-6	-	TRBV7-2	TGTGCCAGCAGCCCCGGGGGGGATAATTCACCCCTCCACTTT	CASSPGGDNSPLHF
-	TRBJ1-1	TRBD1	TRBV2	TGTGCCAGCGACAGGGGGCGAGGGACTGAAGCTTTCTTT	CASDRGRGTEAFF
once	TRBJ2-7	TRBD1	TRBV18	TGTGCCAGCTCACCGGACAGGGTTCGGGAGCAGTACTTC	CASSPDRVREQYF
once	TRBJ2-3	TRBD2	TRBV7-3	TGTGCCAGCAGCACCGGACTAGCGGGAGTCGAAGATACGCAGTATTTT	CASSTGLAGVEDTQYF
-	TRBJ1-1	-	TRBV18	TGTGCCAGCTCCGAGAAACAGGGGAACACTGAAGCTTTCTTT	CASSEKQGNTEAFF
-	TRBJ2-5	-	TRBV28	TGTGCCAGCAGTTTTCCCCTATGGGGCTCACAAGAGACCCAGTACTTC	CASSFPLWGSQETQYF
-	TRBJ1-1	-	TRBV5-4	TGTGCCAGCAGCGAGGGGGGGTGGGACACTGAAGCTTTCTTT	CASSEGGWDTEAFF
-	TRBJ2-7	TRBD2	TRBV29-1	TGCAGCGTCCGAGCGGGAGTCGGTTCCTACGAGCAGTACTTC	CSVRAGVGSYEQYF
-	TRBJ1-4	-	TRBV15	TGTGCCACCAGAAGGACAGTAATTGGTGAAAAACTGTTTTTT	CATRRTVIGEKLFF
once	TRBJ1-1	-	TRBV9	TGTGCCAGCAGTGAAAGACAGCAAAACACTGAAGCTTTCTTT	CASSERQQNTEAFF
few	TRBJ2-7	TRBD2	TRBV4-1	TGCGCCAGCAGCCATTGGGGAGGGAGGGCTCGCTACGAGCAGTACTTC	CASSHWGGRARYEQYF
-	TRBJ2-7	-	TRBV7-2	TGTGCCAGCAGCTTAGAAATCATGAGTGAGCAGTACTTC	CASSLEIMSEQYF
once	TRBJ2-2	TRBD1	TRBV9	TGTGCCAGCAGCGTCCTCGGGGACAGCTTCACCGGGGAGCTGTTTTTT	CASSVLGDSFTGELFF
once	TRBJ2-7	-	TRBV6-2/TRBV6-3	TGTGCCAGCAGGTACGCGCCCCCCTACGAGCAGTACTTC	CASRYAPPYEQYF
-	TRBJ2-7	-	TRBV11-2	TGTGCCAGCAGCTTAGAGCGTCCCTACGAGCAGTACTTC	CASSLERPYEQYF
-	TRBJ2-7	-	TRBV9	TGTGCCAGCAGCGTAGGGGCAGGCTACGAGCAGTACTTC	CASSVGAGYEQYF
-	TRBJ1-5	-	TRBV7-2	TGTGCCAGCAGCCGGGGTCGGACCAGAAACTATAGCAATCAGCCCCAGCATTTT	CASSRGRTRNYSNQPQHF
-	TRBJ2-7	-	TRBV19	TGTGCCACCGACAGGCGAGAATCCTACGAGCAGTACTTC	CATDRRESYEQYF
-	TRBJ2-3	TRBD2	TRBV5-1	TGCGCCAGCCGAGCGGGAGGTGGCACAGATACGCAGTATTTT	CASRAGGGTDTQYF
-	TRBJ1-2	TRBD1	TRBV6-1	TGTGCCAGCAGTGAACGAGGGACAGGGTTATTGCCCTACTACACCTTC	CASSERGTGLLPYYTF
-	TRBJ2-7	-	TRBV28	TGTGCCAGCAGTTTGTATAGAGGCCGCTACGAGCAGTACTTC	CASSLYRGRYEQYF
-	TRBJ1-4	TRBD1	TRBV6-5	TGTGCCAGCAGTCCGACAGGGTCAACTAATGAAAAACTGTTTTTT	CASSPTGSTNEKLFF
-	TRBJ2-1	-	TRBV18	TGTGCCAGCTCACCAGGAGGGAGTCCCTACAATGAGCAGTTCTTC	CASSPGGSPYNEQFF
-	TRBJ2-1	TRBD2	TRBV6-5	TGTGCCAGCAGACTAGCGGGAGGTCCCTACAATGAGCAGTTCTTC	CASRLAGGPYNEQFF
-	TRBJ2-5	TRBD1	TRBV20-1	TGCAGTGCTAGTGTCACAGGGGAAAAAGAGACCCAGTACTTC	CSASVTGEKETQYF
-	TRBJ1-6	-	TRBV5-4	TGTGCCAGCAGTACAGGGCTGAGGGGGTATAATTCACCCCTCCACTTT	CASSTGLRGYNSPLHF
-	TRBJ1-2	-	TRBV12-3/TRBV12-4	TGTGCCAGCAGTTCAGGACAGCTGACTGGCTACACCTTC	CASSSGQLTGYTF
-	TRBJ1-1	-	TRBV9	TGTGCCAGCAGCGTAGGCCCAGACACTGAAGCTTTCTTT	CASSVGPDTEAFF
-	TRBJ2-3	TRBD1	TRBV29-1	TGCAGCGTTGAAGGGCTGTTTCAGGATCGACAGGGGATAGGCACAGATACGCAGTATTTT	CSVEGLFQDRQGIGTDTQYF
-	TRBJ2-2	TRBD2	TRBV6-5	TGTGCCAGCAGCCTAGCGGGAGCGATCACCGGGGAGCTGTTTTTT	CASSLAGAITGELFF